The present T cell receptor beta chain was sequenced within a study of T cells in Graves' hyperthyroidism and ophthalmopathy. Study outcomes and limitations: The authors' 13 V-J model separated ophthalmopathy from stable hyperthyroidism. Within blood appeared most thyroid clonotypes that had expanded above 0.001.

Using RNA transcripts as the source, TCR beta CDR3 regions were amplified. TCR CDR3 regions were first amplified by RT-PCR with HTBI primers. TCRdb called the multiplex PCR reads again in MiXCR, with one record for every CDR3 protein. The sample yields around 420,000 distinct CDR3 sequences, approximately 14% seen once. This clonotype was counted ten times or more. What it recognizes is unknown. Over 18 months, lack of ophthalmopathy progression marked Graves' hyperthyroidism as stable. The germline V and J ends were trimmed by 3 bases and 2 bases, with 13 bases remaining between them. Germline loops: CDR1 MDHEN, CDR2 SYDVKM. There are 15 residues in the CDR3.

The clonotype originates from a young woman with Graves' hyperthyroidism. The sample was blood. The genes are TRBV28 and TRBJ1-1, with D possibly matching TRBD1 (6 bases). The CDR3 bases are TGTGCCAGCAGTTTCTATCCAGGGGTAAACACTGAAGCTTTCTTT. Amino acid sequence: CASSFYPGVNTEAFF.